These T cell receptor beta chains were read from a single sample in a study of human T cells and chemical hapten exposure. In TCRdb, the RACE reads were re-called with MiXCR into one record per CDR3 protein. The sample holds around 340,000 distinct CDR3 sequences, approximately 6.3% seen once. Sequencing used whole blood, obtained in connection with sensitization to the hapten diphenylcyclopropenone (DPC). The receptor set was obtained from a woman aged 18-29 years with alopecia areata. Some clones in this sample may be carry-over from other donors' samples. CDR3s include the opening cysteine and the closing phenylalanine or tryptophan. The D gene is left open where the match is weak. Where a row states a size, it is once, few, many or the class of an expanded clone; other rows omit it.

clone_size,j_call,v_call,d_call,cdr3_nt,cdr3_aa
NA,TRBJ2-5,TRBV11-2,NA,TGTGCCAGCAGCTTAGCGCCAGGAGAGACCCAGTACTTC,CASSLAPGETQYF
NA,TRBJ1-5,TRBV4-3,NA,TGCGCCAGCAGCCAAGTAAAAGGGGAGGTGGAGCCCCAGCATTTT,CASSQVKGEVEPQHF
few,TRBJ2-7,TRBV27,TRBD1,TGTGCCAGCAGTTCCCTAGGACAGGGGCGGGACGAGCAGTACTTC,CASSSLGQGRDEQYF
NA,TRBJ2-3,TRBV12-3/TRBV12-4,NA,TGTGCCAGCAGTTTAGACTTCTTGAGTCGTACAGATACGCAGTATTTT,CASSLDFLSRTDTQYF
few,TRBJ1-2,TRBV6-5,TRBD1,TGTGCCAGCAGCACCGGGACAGGGGGCGTATCCGGCTACACCTTC,CASSTGTGGVSGYTF
few,TRBJ1-2,TRBV20-1,TRBD1,TGCAGTGCTAGAGTCTTCGACAGGGGAGATGGCTACACCTTC,CSARVFDRGDGYTF
many,TRBJ1-1,TRBV25-1,TRBD1,TGTGCCAGCAGTGAATATATTGGGACAGGGGACACTGAAGCTTTCTTT,CASSEYIGTGDTEAFF
NA,TRBJ2-1,TRBV7-9,NA,TGTGCCAGCGGAAAATTGAATGAGCAGTTCTTC,CASGKLNEQFF
NA,TRBJ2-3,TRBV10-3,TRBD2,TGTGCCATCACCCCCCGGACTAGCACCAGCACAGATACGCAGTATTTT,CAITPRTSTSTDTQYF
few,TRBJ1-1,TRBV6-2/TRBV6-3,NA,TGTGCCAGCAGTTACTTATCGGGGTATGGGGCTGAAGCTTTCTTT,CASSYLSGYGAEAFF
many,TRBJ2-2,TRBV11-1,NA,TGTGCCAGCAGCTTAGGCGTCTGGGCAGCGCGGAACACCGGGGAGCTGTTTTTT,CASSLGVWAARNTGELFF
many,TRBJ2-7,TRBV27,TRBD2,TGTGCCAGCAGTTTAACGCTAGCGGGGGGGGAGCAGTACTTC,CASSLTLAGGEQYF
few,TRBJ2-5,TRBV5-5,NA,TGTGCCAGCAGCTTGGGGGGCACCCAGGTGGAGACCCAGTACTTC,CASSLGGTQVETQYF
few,TRBJ1-1,TRBV29-1,TRBD1,TGCAGCGGGCGCGACAGGGGAACTGAAGCTTTCTTT,CSGRDRGTEAFF
many,TRBJ2-3,TRBV12-3/TRBV12-4,TRBD1,TGTGCCAGCAGTACAGGGGCGAACACAGATACGCAGTATTTT,CASSTGANTDTQYF
many,TRBJ2-3,TRBV5-6,TRBD1,TGTGCCAGCAGCGAGGGACAGGGGGTATTGGATACGCAGTATTTT,CASSEGQGVLDTQYF
NA,TRBJ2-3,TRBV3-1,NA,TGTGCCAGCAGCCAAGATTCTACTCGGGATACGCAGTATTTT,CASSQDSTRDTQYF
few,TRBJ1-1,TRBV5-5,TRBD1,TGTGCCAGCAGACCCCCGACAGGGGAGAATGAAGCTTTCTTT,CASRPPTGENEAFF
few,TRBJ2-7,TRBV5-4,TRBD1,TGTGCCAGCAGCGAAAGACAGGGGGCGCACGAGCAGTACTTC,CASSERQGAHEQYF
many,TRBJ2-1,TRBV6-2/TRBV6-3,TRBD2,TGTGCCAGCAGTGTCCTAGCGGGGGAGCAGTTCTTC,CASSVLAGEQFF
NA,TRBJ2-2,TRBV6-1,TRBD1,TGTGCCAGCAGGGGGGACAGGGAAACCGGGGAGCTGTTTTTT,CASRGDRETGELFF
NA,TRBJ2-1,TRBV5-1,NA,TGCGCCAGCAGCTGGAGGAATGAGCAGTTCTTC,CASSWRNEQFF
many,TRBJ1-2,TRBV7-2,TRBD1,TGTGCCAGCAGCCCCCAGGGGGTCTATGGCTACACCTTC,CASSPQGVYGYTF
few,TRBJ2-7,TRBV5-4,TRBD1,TGTGCCAGCAGTCTTACCGGGACAGGGATCCACGAGCAGTACTTC,CASSLTGTGIHEQYF
few,TRBJ2-3,TRBV12-3/TRBV12-4,NA,TGTGCCAGCAGTTCCTCCGCCCGCACAGATACGCAGTATTTT,CASSSSARTDTQYF
few,TRBJ1-6,TRBV7-2,NA,TGTGCCAGCAGCTTCAGGCGGACCTATAATTCACCCCTCCACTTT,CASSFRRTYNSPLHF
few,TRBJ2-5,TRBV7-2,TRBD2,TGTGCCAGCAGCTCCCCTAGCGGCCCGAAGACCCAGTACTTC,CASSSPSGPKTQYF
few,TRBJ1-1,TRBV20-1,NA,TGCAGTGCTAGAGATGTGGAGGCCACTGAAGCTTTCTTT,CSARDVEATEAFF
few,TRBJ2-3,TRBV3-1,NA,TGTGCCGGCGGGATTCCAAGCACAGATACGCAGTATTTT,CAGGIPSTDTQYF
many,TRBJ2-6,TRBV9,NA,TGTGCCAGCAGCGTAAATTTGGTAGGGATTAGGGACTCTGGGGCCAACGTCCTGACTTTC,CASSVNLVGIRDSGANVLTF
NA,TRBJ1-3,TRBV4-3,NA,TGCGCCAGCAGTGTCGGTTTGGGCGGCGGGAACACCATATATTTT,CASSVGLGGGNTIYF
NA,TRBJ1-6,TRBV14,NA,TGTGCCAGCAGCCAAGTCTGGGCTCCGGGCAGCTCACCCCTCCACTTT,CASSQVWAPGSSPLHF
many,TRBJ1-5,TRBV6-2/TRBV6-3,NA,TGTGCCAGCAGTTCTCTTGGATCAGGAAGAAGCAATCAGCCCCAGCATTTT,CASSSLGSGRSNQPQHF
many,TRBJ2-7,TRBV28,NA,TGTGCCACCCAAACTGGCGGTTACGAGCAGTACTTC,CATQTGGYEQYF
many,TRBJ2-1,TRBV29-1,TRBD2,TGCAGCGTTGAAGGCATTAGGGGACTAGCGATGGATGAGCAGTTCTTC,CSVEGIRGLAMDEQFF
NA,TRBJ1-4,TRBV20-1,NA,TGCAGTGCTACCCCGACCGTTTTCGTAAATGAAAAACTGTTTTTT,CSATPTVFVNEKLFF
NA,TRBJ1-2,TRBV6-2/TRBV6-3,NA,TGTGCCAGCAGCAGAGAGTATGGCTACACCTTC,CASSREYGYTF
NA,TRBJ1-6,TRBV12-3/TRBV12-4,TRBD1,TGTGCCAGCAGTCCTGGACAGGGTGGCTGGTCCTATAATTCACCCCTCCACTTT,CASSPGQGGWSYNSPLHF